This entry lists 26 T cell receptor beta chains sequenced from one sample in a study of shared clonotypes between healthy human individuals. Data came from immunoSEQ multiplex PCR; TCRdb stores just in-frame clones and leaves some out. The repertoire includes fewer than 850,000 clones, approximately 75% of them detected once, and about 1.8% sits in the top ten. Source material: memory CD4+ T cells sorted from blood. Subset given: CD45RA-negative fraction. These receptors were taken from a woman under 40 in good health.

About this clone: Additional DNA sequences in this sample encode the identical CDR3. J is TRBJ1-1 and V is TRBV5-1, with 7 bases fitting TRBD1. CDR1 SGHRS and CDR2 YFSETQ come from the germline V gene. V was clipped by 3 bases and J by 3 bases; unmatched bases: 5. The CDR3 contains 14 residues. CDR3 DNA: TGCGCCAGCAGCTCGGGACAGCCTTACACTGAAGCTTTCTTT. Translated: CASSSGQPYTEAFF. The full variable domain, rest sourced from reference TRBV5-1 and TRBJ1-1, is KAGVTQTPRYLIKTRGQQVTLSCSPISGHRSVSWYQQTPGQGLQFLFEYFSETQRNKGNFPGRFSGRQFSNSRSEMNVSTLELGDSALYLCASSSGQPYTEAFFGQGTRLTVV.

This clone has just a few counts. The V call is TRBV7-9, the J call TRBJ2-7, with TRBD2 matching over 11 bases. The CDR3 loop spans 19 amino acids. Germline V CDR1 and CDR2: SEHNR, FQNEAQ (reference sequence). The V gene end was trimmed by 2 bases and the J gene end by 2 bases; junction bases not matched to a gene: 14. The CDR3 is CASSLSRDGGLAAPYEQYF. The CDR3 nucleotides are TGTGCCAGCAGCTTAAGCAGGGACGGGGGACTAGCGGCTCCCTACGAGCAGTACTTC.

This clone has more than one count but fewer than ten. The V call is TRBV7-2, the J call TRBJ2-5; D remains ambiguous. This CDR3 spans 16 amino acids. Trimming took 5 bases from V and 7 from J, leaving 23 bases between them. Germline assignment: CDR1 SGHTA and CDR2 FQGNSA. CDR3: CASSQNALTEIGTQYF. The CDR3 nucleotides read TGTGCCAGCAGCCAAAACGCCCTAACAGAGATAGGGACCCAGTACTTC.

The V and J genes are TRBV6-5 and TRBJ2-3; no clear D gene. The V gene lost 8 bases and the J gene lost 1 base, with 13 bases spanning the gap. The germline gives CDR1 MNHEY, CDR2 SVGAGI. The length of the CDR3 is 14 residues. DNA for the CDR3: TGTGCCAGCCGCACGAGCTATGGCACAGATACGCAGTATTTT. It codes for CASRTSYGTDTQYF.

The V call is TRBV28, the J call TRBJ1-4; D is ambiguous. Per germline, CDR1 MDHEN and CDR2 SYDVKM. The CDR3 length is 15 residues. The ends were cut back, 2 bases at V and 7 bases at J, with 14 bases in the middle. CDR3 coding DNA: TGTGCCAGCAGTTTACCGGTAGGGATCGCTGAAAAACTGTTTTTT. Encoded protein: CASSLPVGIAEKLFF.

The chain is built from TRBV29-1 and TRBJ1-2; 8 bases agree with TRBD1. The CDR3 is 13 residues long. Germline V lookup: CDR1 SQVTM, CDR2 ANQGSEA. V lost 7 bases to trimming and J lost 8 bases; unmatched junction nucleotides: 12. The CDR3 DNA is TGCAGCGCGCAGAAGCAGGGGGCGCAGGGCTACACCTTC. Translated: CSAQKQGAQGYTF.

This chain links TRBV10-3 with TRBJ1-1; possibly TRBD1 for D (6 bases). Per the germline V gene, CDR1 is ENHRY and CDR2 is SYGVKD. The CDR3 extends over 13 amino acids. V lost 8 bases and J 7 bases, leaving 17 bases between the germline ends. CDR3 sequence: CAIQQGWANEAFF. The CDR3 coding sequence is TGTGCCATCCAACAGGGCTGGGCTAATGAAGCTTTCTTT.

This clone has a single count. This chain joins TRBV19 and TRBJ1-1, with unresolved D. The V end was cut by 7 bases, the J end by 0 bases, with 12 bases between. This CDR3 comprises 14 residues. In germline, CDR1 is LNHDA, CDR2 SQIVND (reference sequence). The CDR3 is CASIGLNMNTEAFF. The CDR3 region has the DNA TGTGCCAGTATAGGTCTCAACATGAACACTGAAGCTTTCTTT.

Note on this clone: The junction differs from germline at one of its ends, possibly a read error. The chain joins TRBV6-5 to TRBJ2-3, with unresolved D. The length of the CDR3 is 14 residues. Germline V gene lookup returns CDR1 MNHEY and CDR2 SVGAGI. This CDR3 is CASNGLDGTDTLYF. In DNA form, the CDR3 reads TGTGCCAGCAATGGATTGGATGGAACTGATACGCTGTATTTT.

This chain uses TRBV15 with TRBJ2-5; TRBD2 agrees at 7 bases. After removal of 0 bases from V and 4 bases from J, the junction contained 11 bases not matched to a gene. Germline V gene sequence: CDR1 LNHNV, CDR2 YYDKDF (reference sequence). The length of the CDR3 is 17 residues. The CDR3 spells CATSRDAFGGSRETQYF. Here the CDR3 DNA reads TGTGCCACCAGCAGAGATGCTTTTGGCGGGAGTCGAGAGACCCAGTACTTC.

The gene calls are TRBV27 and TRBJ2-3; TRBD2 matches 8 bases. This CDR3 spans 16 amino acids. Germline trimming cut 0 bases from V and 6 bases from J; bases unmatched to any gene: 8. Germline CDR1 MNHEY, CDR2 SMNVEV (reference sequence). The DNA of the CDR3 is TGTGCCAGCAGTTTATCTCGGGTAGCGGGATTTGATACGCAGTATTTT. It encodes CASSLSRVAGFDTQYF.

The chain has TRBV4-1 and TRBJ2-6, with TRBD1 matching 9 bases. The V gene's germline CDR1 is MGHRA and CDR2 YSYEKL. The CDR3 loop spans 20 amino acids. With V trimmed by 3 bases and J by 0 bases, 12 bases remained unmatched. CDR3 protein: CASSHESPGTGYSGANVLTF. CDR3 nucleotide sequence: TGCGCCAGCAGCCATGAATCTCCCGGGACAGGGTACTCTGGGGCCAACGTCCTGACTTTC.

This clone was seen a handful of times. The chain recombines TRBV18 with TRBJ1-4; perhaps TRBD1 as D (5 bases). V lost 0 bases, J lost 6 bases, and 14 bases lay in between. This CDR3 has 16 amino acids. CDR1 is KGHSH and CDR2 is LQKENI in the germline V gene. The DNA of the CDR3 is TGTGCCAGCTCACCACCGAATCGGCAGGGAGATGAAAAACTGTTTTTT. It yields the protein CASSPPNRQGDEKLFF.

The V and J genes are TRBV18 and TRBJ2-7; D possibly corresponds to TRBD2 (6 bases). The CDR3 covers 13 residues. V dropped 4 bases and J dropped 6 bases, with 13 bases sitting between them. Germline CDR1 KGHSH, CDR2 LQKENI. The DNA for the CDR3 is TGTGCCAGCTCACAGGGACTGGAAGGCGAGCAGTACTTC. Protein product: CASSQGLEGEQYF.

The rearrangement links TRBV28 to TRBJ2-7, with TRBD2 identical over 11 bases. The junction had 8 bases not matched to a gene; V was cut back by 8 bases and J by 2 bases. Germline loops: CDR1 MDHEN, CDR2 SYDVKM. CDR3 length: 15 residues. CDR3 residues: CASSILAGATYEQYF. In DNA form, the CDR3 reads TGTGCCAGCTCCATACTAGCGGGGGCGACCTACGAGCAGTACTTC.

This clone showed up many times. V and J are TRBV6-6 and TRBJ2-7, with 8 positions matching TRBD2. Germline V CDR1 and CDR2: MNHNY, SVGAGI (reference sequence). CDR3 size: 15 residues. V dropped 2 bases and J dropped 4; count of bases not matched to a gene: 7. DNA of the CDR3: TGTGCCAGCAGTTACGGCTCGGCTAGCGGGTACGAGCAGTACTTC. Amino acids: CASSYGSASGYEQYF.

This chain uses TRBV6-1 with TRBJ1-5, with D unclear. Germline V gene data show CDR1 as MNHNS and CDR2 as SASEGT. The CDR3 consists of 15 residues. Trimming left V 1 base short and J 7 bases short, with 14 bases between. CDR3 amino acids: CASSEGTQNGQPQHF. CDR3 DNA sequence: TGTGCCAGCAGTGAAGGGACCCAAAACGGCCAGCCCCAGCATTTT.

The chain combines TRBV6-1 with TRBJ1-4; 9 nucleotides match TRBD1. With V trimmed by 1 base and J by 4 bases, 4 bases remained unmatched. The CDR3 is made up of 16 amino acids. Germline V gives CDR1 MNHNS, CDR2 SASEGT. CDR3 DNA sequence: TGTGCCAGCAGTGAAGTTGGACAGGGGTTTAATGAAAAACTGTTTTTT. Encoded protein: CASSEVGQGFNEKLFF.

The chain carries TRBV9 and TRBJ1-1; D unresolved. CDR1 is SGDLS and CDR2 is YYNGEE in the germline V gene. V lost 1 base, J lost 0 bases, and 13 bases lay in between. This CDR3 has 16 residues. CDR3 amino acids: CASSVTVTLMNTEAFF. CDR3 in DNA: TGTGCCAGCAGCGTAACGGTTACCCTCATGAACACTGAAGCTTTCTTT. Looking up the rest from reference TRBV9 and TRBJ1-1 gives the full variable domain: DSGVTQTPKHLITATGQRVTLRCSPRSGDLSVYWYQQSLDQGLQFLIQYYNGEERAKGNILERFSAQQFPDLHSELNLSSLELGDSALYFCASSVTVTLMNTEAFFGQGTRLTVV.

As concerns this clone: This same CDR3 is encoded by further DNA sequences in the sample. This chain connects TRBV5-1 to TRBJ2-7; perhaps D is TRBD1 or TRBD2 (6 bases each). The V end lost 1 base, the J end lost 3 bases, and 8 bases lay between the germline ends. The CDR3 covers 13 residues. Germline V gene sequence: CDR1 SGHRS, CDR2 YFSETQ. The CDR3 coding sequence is TGCGCCAGCAGCTTGAGGGGGGACTACGAGCAGTACTTC. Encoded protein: CASSLRGDYEQYF.

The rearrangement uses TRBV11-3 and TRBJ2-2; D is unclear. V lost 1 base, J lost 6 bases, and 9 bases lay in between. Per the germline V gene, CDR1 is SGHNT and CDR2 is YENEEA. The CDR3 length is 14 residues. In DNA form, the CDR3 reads TGTGCCAGCAGCTTAGCCCCAAGGGCCGGGGAGCTGTTTTTT. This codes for CASSLAPRAGELFF.

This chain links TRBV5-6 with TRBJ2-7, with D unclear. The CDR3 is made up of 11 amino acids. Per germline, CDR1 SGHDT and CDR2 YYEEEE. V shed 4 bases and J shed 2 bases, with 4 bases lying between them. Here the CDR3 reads CASSGTYEQYF. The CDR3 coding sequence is TGTGCCAGCAGCGGGACCTACGAGCAGTACTTC.

The CDR3 DNA is TGCGCCAGCAGCCAACCCGTCGATACGCAGTATTTT. Protein product: CASSQPVDTQYF. The genes are TRBV4-1 and TRBJ2-3; D gene uncertain. Trimming removed 2 bases at V and 6 bases at J, with 6 bases between. Per germline, CDR1 MGHRA and CDR2 YSYEKL. CDR3 length: 12 residues.

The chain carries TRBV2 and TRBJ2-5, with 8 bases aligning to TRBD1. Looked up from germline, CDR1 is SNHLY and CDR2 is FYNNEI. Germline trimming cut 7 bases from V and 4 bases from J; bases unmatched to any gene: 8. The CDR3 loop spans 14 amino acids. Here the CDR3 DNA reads TGTGCCAGCACCCGCGGACAGGGAGGAGAGACCCAGTACTTC. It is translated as CASTRGQGGETQYF.

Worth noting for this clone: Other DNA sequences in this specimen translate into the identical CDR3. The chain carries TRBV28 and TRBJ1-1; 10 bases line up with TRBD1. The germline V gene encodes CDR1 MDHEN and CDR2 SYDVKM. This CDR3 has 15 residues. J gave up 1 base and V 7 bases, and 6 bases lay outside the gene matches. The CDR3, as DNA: TGTGCCAGCACCCGACAGGGGGCGGGGAACACTGAAGCTTTCTTT. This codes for CASTRQGAGNTEAFF.

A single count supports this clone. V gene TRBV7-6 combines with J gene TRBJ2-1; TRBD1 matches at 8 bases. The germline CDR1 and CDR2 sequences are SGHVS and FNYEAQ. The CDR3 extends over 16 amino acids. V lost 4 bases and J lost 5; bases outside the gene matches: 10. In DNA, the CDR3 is TGTGCCAGCAGCTCCTACCGGGACAGGATCGACAATGAGCAGTTCTTC. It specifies CASSSYRDRIDNEQFF.